This entry is about one T cell receptor beta chain. These data originate in a study of regulatory T cells in long-lasting Graves disease. The CDR3 runs 14 residues. V shed 7 bases and J 2 bases; nucleotides not matched to a gene: 5. Germline loops: CDR1 SGHTA, CDR2 FQGNSA. Arm-PCR of CDR3 regions and iRepertoire HTBI primers were used to build TCR beta libraries. One entry per CDR3 protein results from TCRdb running MiXCR on the multiplex PCR reads. The data contain about 470,000 distinct CDR3 sequences, about 22% of them singletons. This sample's time point: persistent/refractory GD, antithyroid drugs over 5 years with positive TRAb. RNA isolated from PBMCs was used to make the TCR library.

This receptor was taken from a female donor with Graves disease. This sample comprised peripheral blood mononuclear cells (PBMCs), obtained when the disease was refractory, from a patient treated with antithyroid drugs. This chain joins TRBV7-2 and TRBJ2-7, with TRBD2 identical over 10 bases. The DNA for the CDR3 is TGTGCCAGCACCAAAGCGGGAGGGACCTACGAGCAGTACTTC. Translation: CASTKAGGTYEQYF.